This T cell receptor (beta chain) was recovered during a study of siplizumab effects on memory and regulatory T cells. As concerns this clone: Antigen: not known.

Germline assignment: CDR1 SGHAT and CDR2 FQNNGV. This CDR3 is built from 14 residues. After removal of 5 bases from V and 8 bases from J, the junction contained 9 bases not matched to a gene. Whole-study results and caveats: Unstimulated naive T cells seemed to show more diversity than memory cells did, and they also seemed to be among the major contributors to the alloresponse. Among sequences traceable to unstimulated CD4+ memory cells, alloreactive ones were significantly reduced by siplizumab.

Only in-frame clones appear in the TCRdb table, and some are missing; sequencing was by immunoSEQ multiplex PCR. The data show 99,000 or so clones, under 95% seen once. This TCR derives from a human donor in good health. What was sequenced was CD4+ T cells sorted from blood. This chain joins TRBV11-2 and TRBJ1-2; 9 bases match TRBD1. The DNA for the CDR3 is TGTGCCAGCAGCCCCGGGACAGGGAAGGAGGGCTACACCTTC. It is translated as CASSPGTGKEGYTF.